Given below is one T cell receptor (beta chain) in context. Its matching antigen is unknown. The data belong to a study of vaccination effects on CD4 cells after COVID-19. Overall study: Sequencing was preceded by expansion of antigen-specific CD4+ T cells with viral peptide pools in the ViraFEST assay. Two-dose BNT162b2 or mRNA-1273 vaccination was given to participants. Study-level results: Marked clonal contraction was seen in infection- and vaccine-induced clones late after vaccination.

Isolation of CD4+ T cells took place after nine to ten days of culture. In the vaccine recipients, nucleocapsid antibodies were negative and there was no prior SARS-CoV-2 infection. Measured with immunoSEQ multiplex PCR; TCRdb has only the in-frame clones, and not every one. The table has tens of thousands of clones, about 70% seen once; the top ten hold over 4%. This CDR3 is 15 amino acids long. The germline gives CDR1 MNHNY, CDR2 SVGAGI (reference sequence). V lost 4 bases and J 2 bases, leaving 15 bases between the germline ends. V usage is TRBV6-6 and J usage is TRBJ2-7, with D hard to call. This sample comprised CD4+ T cells from PBMCs cultured without peptide, obtained before COVID-19 vaccination. This receptor was taken from a human donor who received a COVID-19 vaccine. This CDR3 reads CASSSPGSSTYEQYF. As DNA, the CDR3 is TGTGCCAGCAGTTCTCCAGGTTCTAGTACCTACGAGCAGTACTTC.